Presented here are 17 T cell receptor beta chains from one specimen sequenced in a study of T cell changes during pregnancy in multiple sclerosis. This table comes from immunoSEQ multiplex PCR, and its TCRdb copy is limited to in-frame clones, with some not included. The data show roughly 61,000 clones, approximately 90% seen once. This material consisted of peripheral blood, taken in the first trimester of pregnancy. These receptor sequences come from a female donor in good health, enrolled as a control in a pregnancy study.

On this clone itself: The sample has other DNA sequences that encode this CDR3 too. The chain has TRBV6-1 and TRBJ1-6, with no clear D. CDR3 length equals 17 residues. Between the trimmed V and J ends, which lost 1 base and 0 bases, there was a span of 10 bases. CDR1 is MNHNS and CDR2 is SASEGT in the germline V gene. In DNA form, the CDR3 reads TGTGCCAGCAGTGAAGTCGGAGGGAGCTCCTATAATTCACCCCTCCACTTT. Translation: CASSEVGGSSYNSPLHF.

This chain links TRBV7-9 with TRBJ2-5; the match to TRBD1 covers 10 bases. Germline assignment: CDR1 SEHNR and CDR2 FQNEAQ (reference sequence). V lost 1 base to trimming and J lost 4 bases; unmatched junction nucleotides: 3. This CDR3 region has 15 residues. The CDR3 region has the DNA TGTGCCAGCAGCTTAGGAGGGACAGGGGTAGAGACCCAGTACTTC. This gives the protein CASSLGGTGVETQYF.

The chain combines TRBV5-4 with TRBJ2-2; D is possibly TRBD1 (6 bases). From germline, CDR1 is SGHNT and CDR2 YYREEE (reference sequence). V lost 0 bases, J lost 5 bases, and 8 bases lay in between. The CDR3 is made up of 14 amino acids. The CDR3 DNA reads TGTGCCAGCAGCTTGGTACAGGGAACCGGGGAGCTGTTTTTT. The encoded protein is CASSLVQGTGELFF. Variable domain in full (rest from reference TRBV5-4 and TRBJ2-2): ETGVTQSPTHLIKTRGQQVTLRCSSQSGHNTVSWYQQALGQGPQFIFQYYREEENGRGNFPPRFSGLQFPNYSSELNVNALELDDSALYLCASSLVQGTGELFFGEGSRLTVL.

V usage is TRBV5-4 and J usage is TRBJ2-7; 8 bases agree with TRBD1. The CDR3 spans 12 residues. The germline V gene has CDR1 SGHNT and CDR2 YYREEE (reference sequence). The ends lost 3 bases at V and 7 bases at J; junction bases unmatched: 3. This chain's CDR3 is CASSWTGKEQYF. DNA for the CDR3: TGTGCCAGCAGCTGGACAGGGAAAGAGCAGTACTTC.

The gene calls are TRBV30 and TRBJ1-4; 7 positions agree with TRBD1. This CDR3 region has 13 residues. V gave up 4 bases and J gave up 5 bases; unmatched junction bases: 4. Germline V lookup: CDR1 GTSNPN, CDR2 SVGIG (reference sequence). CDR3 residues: CAWNRGMNEKLFF. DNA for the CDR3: TGTGCCTGGAACAGGGGTATGAATGAAAAACTGTTTTTT.

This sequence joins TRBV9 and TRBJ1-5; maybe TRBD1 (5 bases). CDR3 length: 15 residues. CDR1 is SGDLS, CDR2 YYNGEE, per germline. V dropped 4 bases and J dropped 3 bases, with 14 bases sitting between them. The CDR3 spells CASSRSQGTNQPQHF. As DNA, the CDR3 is TGTGCCAGCAGCCGCTCTCAGGGTACCAATCAGCCCCAGCATTTT.

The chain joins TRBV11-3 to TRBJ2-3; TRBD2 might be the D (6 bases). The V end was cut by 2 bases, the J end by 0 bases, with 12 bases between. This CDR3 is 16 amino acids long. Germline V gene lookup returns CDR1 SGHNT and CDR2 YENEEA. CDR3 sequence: CASSLYAGSSTDTQYF. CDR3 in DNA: TGTGCCAGCAGCTTATACGCGGGGTCTAGCACAGATACGCAGTATTTT.

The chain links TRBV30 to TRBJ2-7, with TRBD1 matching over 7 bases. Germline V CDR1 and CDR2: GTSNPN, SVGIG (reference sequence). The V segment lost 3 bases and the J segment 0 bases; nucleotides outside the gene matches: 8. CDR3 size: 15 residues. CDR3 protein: CAWSLDRDSSYEQYF. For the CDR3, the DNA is TGTGCCTGGAGCCTAGACCGGGACAGCTCCTACGAGCAGTACTTC. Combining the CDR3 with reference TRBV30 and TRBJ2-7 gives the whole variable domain SQTIHQWPATLVQPVGSPLSLECTVEGTSNPNLYWYRQAAGRGLQLLFYSVGIGQISSEVPQNLSASRPQDRQFILSSKKLLLSDSGFYLCAWSLDRDSSYEQYFGPGTRLTVT.

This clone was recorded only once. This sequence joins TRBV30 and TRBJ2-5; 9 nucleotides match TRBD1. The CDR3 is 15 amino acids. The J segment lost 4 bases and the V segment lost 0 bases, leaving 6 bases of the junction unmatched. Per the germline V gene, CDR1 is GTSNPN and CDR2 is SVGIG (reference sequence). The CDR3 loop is CAWSVTGGLRETQYF. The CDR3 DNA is TGTGCCTGGAGTGTAACAGGGGGCTTAAGAGAGACCCAGTACTTC.

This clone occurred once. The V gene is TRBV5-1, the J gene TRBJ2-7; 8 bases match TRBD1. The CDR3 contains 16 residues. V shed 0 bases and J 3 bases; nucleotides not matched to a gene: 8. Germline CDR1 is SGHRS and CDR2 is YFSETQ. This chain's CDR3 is CASSLGGQTGDYEQYF. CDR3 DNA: TGCGCCAGCAGCTTGGGGGGTCAGACAGGGGACTACGAGCAGTACTTC.

The CDR3 spells CASSGTGEGNTEAFF. In DNA, the CDR3 is TGTGCCAGCAGCGGGACAGGGGAGGGGAACACTGAAGCTTTCTTT. The chain carries TRBV9 and TRBJ1-1; 9 bases are shared with TRBD1. After removal of 3 bases from V and 1 base from J, the junction contained 4 bases not matched to a gene. The germline CDR1 and CDR2 sequences are SGDLS and YYNGEE. The CDR3 loop spans 15 amino acids.

CDR3 protein: CASSPDSFSYGYTF. In nucleotides, the CDR3 is TGTGCCAGCAGCCCCGACAGTTTCTCATATGGCTACACCTTC. V is TRBV7-2 and J is TRBJ1-2, with a possible D match to TRBD1 (5 bases). The germline V and J ends were trimmed by 5 bases and 5 bases, with 15 bases remaining between them. From germline, CDR1 is SGHTA and CDR2 FQGNSA. CDR3 length equals 14 residues.

In DNA form, the CDR3 reads TGTGCCAGCCGCTCGGGAACCCTTCCGCAGTTCTTC. Its protein is CASRSGTLPQFF. The chain couples TRBV5-6 to TRBJ2-1; D is possibly TRBD2 (5 bases). This CDR3 region has 12 residues. V shed 7 bases and J shed 12 bases, with 17 bases lying between them. The V gene's germline CDR1 is SGHDT and CDR2 YYEEEE.

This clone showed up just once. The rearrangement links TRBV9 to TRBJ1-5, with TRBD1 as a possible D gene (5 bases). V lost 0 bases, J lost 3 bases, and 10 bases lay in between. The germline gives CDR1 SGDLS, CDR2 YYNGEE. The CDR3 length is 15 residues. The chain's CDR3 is CASSVVDSPNQPQHF. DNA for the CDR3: TGTGCCAGCAGCGTAGTTGACAGCCCCAATCAGCCCCAGCATTTT.

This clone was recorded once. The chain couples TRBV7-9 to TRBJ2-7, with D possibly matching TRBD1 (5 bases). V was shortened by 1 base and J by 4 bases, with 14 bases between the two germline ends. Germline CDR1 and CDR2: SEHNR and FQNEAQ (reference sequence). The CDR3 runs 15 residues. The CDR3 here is CASSLEGHPTYEQYF. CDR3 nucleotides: TGTGCCAGCAGCTTAGAGGGGCATCCGACTTACGAGCAGTACTTC.

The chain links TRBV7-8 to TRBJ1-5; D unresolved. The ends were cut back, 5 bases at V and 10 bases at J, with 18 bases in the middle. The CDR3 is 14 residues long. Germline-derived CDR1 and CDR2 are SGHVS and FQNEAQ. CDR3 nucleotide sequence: TGTGCCAGCAGCCCAATCGTCGGGGAAGGTCCCCAGCATTTT. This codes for CASSPIVGEGPQHF.

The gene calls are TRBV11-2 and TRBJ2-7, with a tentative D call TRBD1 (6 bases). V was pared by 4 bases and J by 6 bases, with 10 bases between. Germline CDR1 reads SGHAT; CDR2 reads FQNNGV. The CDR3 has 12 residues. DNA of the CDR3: TGTGCCAGCAGCTGGACAGCGCCCGAGCAGTACTTC. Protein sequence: CASSWTAPEQYF.